Each of the 9 T cell receptor beta chains below was sequenced from the same sample in a study of vaccination and CD4 T cells after COVID-19. Their recognized antigens are unknown. Indicated time point: late sampling 161 to 241 days after vaccination in three convalescent patients. Treatment reported: approximately nine-day PBMC culture with coronavirus spike peptide pools or control peptides (ViraFEST assay). The Oncomine TCR Beta short-read assay was applied to DNA of cultured CD4+ T cells. TCRdb fed the PCR reads into MiXCR, producing one record per CDR3 protein. In the table there are more than 20,000 distinct CDR3 sequences, approximately 41% of which are singletons. The source material was CD4+ T cells from blood, cultured in vitro, sampled about 7 months after SARS-CoV-2 vaccination. The receptors were sampled from a human donor who had recovered from COVID-19.

This clonotype has a handful of counts. The rearrangement joins TRBV20-1 to TRBJ2-3; D remains ambiguous. CDR3 length: 12 amino acids. From germline, CDR1 is DFQATT and CDR2 SNEGSKA (reference sequence). This CDR3 is CGVHSPTDTQYF. DNA of the CDR3: TGCGGTGTCCACTCACCGACAGATACGCAGTATTTT.

This chain links TRBV7-9 with TRBJ2-5, with a weak D call TRBD1 (5 bases). V lost 5 bases and J 2 bases, leaving 12 bases between the germline ends. From germline, CDR1 is SEHNR and CDR2 FQNEAQ (reference sequence). CDR3 length: 14 amino acids. The CDR3, as DNA: TGTGCCAGCAGCCAGCTTTGGACACAAGAGACCCAGTACTTC. Its translation: CASSQLWTQETQYF.

As concerns this clonotype: The conserved final phenylalanine or tryptophan is absent from the CDR3, which likely points to a read error. This chain connects TRBV19 to TRBJ2-7, with TRBD2 as a possible D gene (6 bases). Trimming shortened V by 3 bases and J by 9 bases, and 9 bases separated the two germline ends. Germline V gene lookup returns CDR1 LNHDA and CDR2 SQIVND (reference sequence). The CDR3 consists of 11 residues. This CDR3 reads CASSMGRRQYL. The CDR3 DNA reads as TGTGCCAGTAGTATGGGGAGGAGGCAGTACCTC.

A remark on this clonotype: One end of the junction varies from germline; a read error may be responsible. The chain carries TRBV20-1 and TRBJ1-5, with D perhaps TRBD1 (5 bases). The germline CDR1 and CDR2 sequences are DFQATT and SNEGSKA (reference sequence). The CDR3 spans 12 residues. The CDR3 DNA is TGCAGTGCTAGAGGGGGGAATCAGCCCCGGCATTTT. Amino acid sequence: CSARGGNQPRHF.

This clonotype was seen only a few times. This chain joins TRBV5-4 and TRBJ1-1, with a possible D match to TRBD1 (5 bases). CDR1 and CDR2 (germline): SGHNT, YYREEE (reference sequence). This CDR3 is built from 12 residues. V lost 4 bases and J lost 7, with 11 bases in between. Written as DNA, the CDR3 is TGTGCCAGCAGCACGGAGGGGAGTGAAGCTTTCTTT. Translating it yields CASSTEGSEAFF.

The rearrangement uses TRBV18 and TRBJ1-5; D is undetermined. V was shortened by 3 bases and J by 2 bases, with 11 bases between the two germline ends. Germline CDR1 reads KGHSH; CDR2 reads LQKENI. The CDR3 has 15 amino acids. CDR3 in DNA: TGTGCCAGCTCACCTTTCAGTGCTGGCAATCAGCCCCAGCATTTT. Translated, it gives CASSPFSAGNQPQHF.

The V call is TRBV20-1, the J call TRBJ2-1; perhaps TRBD2 as D (6 bases). V lost 5 bases, J lost 8 bases, and 19 bases lay in between. CDR3 length: 14 amino acids. Looked up from germline, CDR1 is DFQATT and CDR2 is SNEGSKA (reference sequence). The CDR3 reads CSAPAGKRSDEQFF. The CDR3 DNA is TGCAGTGCTCCCGCGGGAAAGCGATCCGATGAGCAGTTCTTC.

The chain couples TRBV7-9 to TRBJ1-1; D gene unclear. Germline values: CDR1 SEHNR, CDR2 FQNEAQ (reference sequence). The V gene lost 5 bases and the J gene lost 1 base, with 11 bases spanning the gap. The CDR3 extends over 14 amino acids. The CDR3 here is CASSVGPKNTEAFF. The CDR3, as DNA: TGTGCCAGCAGCGTTGGCCCCAAGAACACTGAAGCTTTCTTT.

This rearrangement joins TRBV20-1 to TRBJ2-3; D remains ambiguous. Germline V gives CDR1 DFQATT, CDR2 SNEGSKA (reference sequence). CDR3 length equals 16 residues. V was clipped by 1 base and J by 0 bases, with 14 bases between them. CDR3: CSARAYRGTSTDTQYF. The CDR3 coding sequence is TGCAGTGCTAGAGCGTACAGAGGCACTAGCACAGATACGCAGTATTTT.